This entry is about one T cell receptor (beta chain). Its cognate antigen is unknown. TCRdb re-called the reads with MiXCR, one entry per CDR3 protein. In the table there are approximately 270,000 distinct CDR3 sequences, less than 25% of which are singletons. This sample is part of a study of T cell repertoires in cytomegalovirus infection. Study observations and caveats: CMV-specific HLA-C-restricted TCR beta clonotypes dominated the ex vivo response. Summed public TCR beta family frequency identified CMV carriers bearing the relevant HLA.

Germline V gene data show CDR1 as MGHRA and CDR2 as YSYEKL. The CDR3 covers 14 residues. The V end lost 1 base, the J end lost 7 bases, and 13 bases lay between the germline ends. Sample: cultured PBMCs, taken from culture after CMV antigen stimulation. The clonotype originates from a human donor in good health (CMV status not recorded). Some clones in this sample may be carry-over from other donors' samples. The genes are TRBV4-1 and TRBJ1-2, with a possible D match to TRBD1 (5 bases). The CDR3 DNA is TGCGCCAGCAGCCAAGCCTCAGGGATCTCTGGCTACACCTTC. This sequence encodes CASSQASGISGYTF.